A single sample is the source of the 23 T cell receptor beta chains below, sequenced in a study of read filtering for tumor transcriptome and immune sequencing. From 350 to 500 ng of RNA, a library with molecular barcoded alpha/delta and beta/gamma adaptors was made. TCRdb redid the calling of the reads with MiXCR, one entry per CDR3 protein. The repertoire has fewer than 90,000 distinct CDR3 sequences, around an eighth of them found once; the top ten carry just under 15%. The sample taken for sequencing was a population of CD138-negative cells sorted from bone marrow. The receptor set was obtained from a donor at least 40 years old with multiple myeloma.

This clonotype was observed many times. The genes are TRBV7-2 and TRBJ2-7; D gene ambiguous. Germline values: CDR1 SGHTA, CDR2 FQGNSA. This CDR3 has 11 residues. Trimming pared 5 bases from V and 7 bases from J, leaving 9 bases between. The CDR3 reads CASSRTREQYF. CDR3 coding DNA: TGTGCCAGCAGCCGGACCAGAGAGCAGTACTTC. The full variable domain, completed using reference TRBV7-2 and TRBJ2-7, is GAGVSQSPSNKVTEKGKDVELRCDPISGHTALYWYRQSLGQGLEFLIYFQGNSAPDKSGLPSDRFSAERTGGSVSTLTIQRTQQEDSAVYLCASSRTREQYFGPGTRLTVT.

This clonotype was counted many times. The CDR3 sequence: CASSSVYEQYF. The CDR3 DNA is TGTGCCAGCAGCTCCGTCTACGAGCAGTACTTC. The rearrangement joins TRBV7-9 to TRBJ2-7; D call uncertain. CDR3 length equals 11 residues. Germline CDR1 SEHNR, CDR2 FQNEAQ (reference sequence). V lost 4 bases and J 3 bases, leaving 4 bases between the germline ends.

The chain has TRBV19 and TRBJ2-7; 14 bases agree with TRBD2. Germline assignment: CDR1 LNHDA and CDR2 SQIVND (reference sequence). The trim removed 7 bases at V and 4 bases at J, leaving 9 bases unmatched. This CDR3 has 16 residues. The CDR3 DNA follows: TGTGCCAGTACCACCGGGACTAGCGGGAGCGGGTACGAGCAGTACTTC. This encodes CASTTGTSGSGYEQYF.

Ten or more counts support this clonotype. The chain recombines TRBV29-1 with TRBJ1-1; no clear D gene. Looked up from germline, CDR1 is SQVTM and CDR2 is ANQGSEA. The ends were cut back, 1 base at V and 1 base at J, with 10 bases in the middle. This CDR3 has 14 amino acids. The CDR3 is CSVEVHPGNTEAFF. DNA of the CDR3: TGCAGCGTTGAAGTCCATCCAGGGAACACTGAAGCTTTCTTT.

This clonotype was seen repeatedly, ten times or more. The chain links TRBV11-2 to TRBJ2-3; TRBD2 matches at 7 bases. The CDR3 runs to 16 residues. V dropped 0 bases and J dropped 3; count of bases not matched to a gene: 6. Germline CDR1 is SGHAT and CDR2 is FQNNGV. This CDR3 reads CASSLDYGGRTDTQYF. CDR3 bases: TGTGCCAGCAGCTTAGATTATGGCGGGAGAACAGATACGCAGTATTTT.

This clonotype has at least ten counts. The chain carries TRBV20-1 and TRBJ2-3, with a tentative D call TRBD1 (5 bases). The length of the CDR3 is 14 residues. The germline gives CDR1 DFQATT, CDR2 SNEGSKA (reference sequence). Trimming removed 5 bases from V and 2 bases from J, with 14 bases in between. Written as DNA, the CDR3 is TGCAGTGCTTTCACCGGACACACCACAGATACGCAGTATTTT. Translating it yields CSAFTGHTTDTQYF.

At least ten counts were recorded for this clonotype. CDR3 protein: CSARSAAGLAGELFF. The CDR3 DNA is TGCAGTGCTAGGTCGGCCGCAGGGCTGGCCGGGGAGCTGTTTTTT. The chain uses TRBV20-1 and TRBJ2-2; tentatively, D is TRBD1 (5 bases). The CDR3 runs to 15 residues. V was clipped by 3 bases and J by 6 bases, with 17 bases between them. Germline CDR1 reads DFQATT; CDR2 reads SNEGSKA (reference sequence).

There are many counts of this clonotype. The rearrangement joins TRBV20-1 to TRBJ2-3; 7 bases are a match to TRBD2. Germline values: CDR1 DFQATT, CDR2 SNEGSKA (reference sequence). Germline trimming cut 0 bases from V and 2 bases from J; bases unmatched to any gene: 5. This CDR3 contains 15 residues. Here the CDR3 reads CSARDDLAVTDTQYF. Here the CDR3 DNA reads TGCAGTGCTAGAGATGATCTAGCGGTCACAGATACGCAGTATTTT.

Worth noting for this clonotype: Germline and junction disagree at one end, which may indicate a read error. The gene calls are TRBV5-5 and TRBJ2-1; D remains ambiguous. CDR1 SGHKS and CDR2 YYEKEE come from the germline V gene (reference sequence). CDR3 length: 12 residues. CDR3 sequence reads: CASSFVTNEQSF. CDR3 nucleotides: TGTGCCAGCAGCTTTGTGACCAATGAGCAGTCCTTC.

This clonotype has a count of ten or more. The chain joins TRBV6-5 to TRBJ2-1; 7 bases are shared with TRBD2. Germline V gene sequence: CDR1 MNHEY, CDR2 SVGAGI. The CDR3 runs 14 residues. J was trimmed by 9 bases and V by 11 bases; bases with no gene match: 16. The CDR3 protein is CASTRMAGVSEQFF. The CDR3 DNA reads as TGTGCCTCCACTCGAATGGCGGGAGTAAGTGAGCAGTTCTTC.

This clonotype was found many times. The DNA of the CDR3 is TGTGCCAGCAGCTTGGGACGAGAGACTTTCTATGGCTACACCTTC. Residues: CASSLGRETFYGYTF. The V and J genes are TRBV7-2 and TRBJ1-2, with TRBD1 as a possible D gene (5 bases). The CDR3 is 15 residues long. The germline V gene encodes CDR1 SGHTA and CDR2 FQGNSA. The germline V and J ends were trimmed by 3 bases and 4 bases, with 15 bases remaining between them.

This clonotype showed up many times. The chain couples TRBV4-1 to TRBJ1-1; 7 bases fit TRBD1. There are 14 residues in the CDR3. Losses at the gene ends were 3 bases for V and 1 base for J; bases not matched to a gene: 2. Germline V gene lookup returns CDR1 MGHRA and CDR2 YSYEKL. The CDR3 DNA reads TGCGCCAGCAGCCAGCACAGGGGGAACACTGAAGCTTTCTTT. This gives the protein CASSQHRGNTEAFF.

This clonotype appeared many times. V gene TRBV2 combines with J gene TRBJ2-5, with D perhaps TRBD1 (5 bases). Trimming removed 6 bases from V and 3 bases from J, with 8 bases in between. From germline, CDR1 is SNHLY and CDR2 FYNNEI. The CDR3 totals 12 residues. CDR3 coding DNA: TGTGCCAGCAGGACAGTAAAAGAGACCCAGTACTTC. Its protein product is CASRTVKETQYF.

This clonotype was seen only once. The chain uses TRBV12-3 or TRBV12-4 and TRBJ2-7; TRBD1 aligns across 7 bases. The CDR3 loop spans 14 amino acids. V trimming: 1 base; J trimming: 5 bases; junction bases outside the gene matches: 5. CDR3 sequence: CASSLGTGENEQYF. The CDR3 DNA reads TGTGCCAGCAGTTTAGGGACAGGAGAGAACGAGCAGTACTTC.

The CDR3 here is CASRPLAGVGFETQYF. The CDR3 bases are TGTGCCAGCAGACCACTAGCGGGAGTGGGTTTCGAGACCCAGTACTTC. The rearrangement links TRBV7-9 to TRBJ2-5; 11 bases fit TRBD2. CDR1 and CDR2 (germline): SEHNR, FQNEAQ (reference sequence). The CDR3 is 16 amino acids. Losses at the gene ends were 6 bases for V and 5 bases for J; bases not matched to a gene: 11.

This clonotype was observed a handful of times. This CDR3 reads CASSQDVAGAANEKLFF. CDR3 coding DNA: TGTGCCAGCAGCCAAGATGTCGCGGGGGCGGCTAATGAAAAACTGTTTTTT. The chain combines TRBV14 with TRBJ1-4, with D possibly being TRBD1 (6 bases). The V and J ends lost 0 bases and 3 bases respectively, with 14 bases between them. The length of the CDR3 is 17 residues. Germline lookup yields CDR1 SGHDN and CDR2 FVKESK.

This clonotype was recorded at least ten times. The rearrangement uses TRBV6-6 and TRBJ2-1, with 9 positions matching TRBD1. The V gene end was trimmed by 6 bases and the J gene end by 2 bases; junction bases not matched to a gene: 8. The CDR3 totals 16 residues. CDR1 and CDR2 (germline): MNHNY, SVGAGI (reference sequence). The CDR3 protein is CASRPSDRGTYNEQFF. Here the CDR3 DNA reads TGTGCCAGCAGACCCTCGGACAGGGGAACCTACAATGAGCAGTTCTTC.

The V and J genes are TRBV7-6 and TRBJ2-1, with TRBD2 matching 8 bases. Losses at the gene ends were 5 bases for V and 6 bases for J; bases not matched to a gene: 6. CDR1 and CDR2 from the germline V gene are SGHVS and FNYEAQ. The CDR3 is 14 amino acids. CDR3 amino acids: CASSPAGARNEQFF. The CDR3, as DNA: TGTGCCAGCAGCCCAGCGGGAGCCCGCAATGAGCAGTTCTTC.

This clonotype appeared a few times. The chain couples TRBV6-5 to TRBJ1-1, with unresolved D. This CDR3 is built from 12 residues. In germline, CDR1 is MNHEY, CDR2 SVGAGI. The V gene lost 7 bases and the J gene lost 11 bases, with 17 bases spanning the gap. CDR3 in amino acids: CASTSKIGLAFF. The CDR3 DNA sequence: TGTGCCAGCACCAGCAAAATAGGGCTGGCTTTCTTT.

This clonotype appeared many times. V and J are TRBV28 and TRBJ2-1; 11 bases fit TRBD2. The germline CDR1 and CDR2 sequences are MDHEN and SYDVKM. The V and J ends lost 4 bases and 6 bases, in that order; junction bases with no gene match: 17. This CDR3 comprises 19 residues. CDR3 protein: CASSSTSSKLAGARNEQFF. The CDR3 DNA sequence: TGTGCCAGCAGTTCCACATCTTCGAAACTAGCGGGAGCTCGCAATGAGCAGTTCTTC.

This clonotype occurred many times. J is TRBJ2-1 and V is TRBV7-9; tentatively, D is TRBD2 (6 bases). Trimming stripped 0 bases from V and 9 bases from J, with 12 bases between. CDR1 is SEHNR and CDR2 is FQNEAQ in the germline V gene (reference sequence). The CDR3 loop spans 14 amino acids. CDR3 sequence (DNA): TGTGCCAGCAGCTTAGCGCAGGGAGGTGCTGAGCAGTTCTTC. This translates into CASSLAQGGAEQFF.

This clonotype was counted many times. The chain links TRBV5-1 to TRBJ1-5; D not resolved. The V gene's germline CDR1 is SGHRS and CDR2 YFSETQ. Trimming took 1 base from V and 0 from J, leaving 2 bases between them. The CDR3 covers 13 residues. The DNA of the CDR3 is TGCGCCAGCAGCTTGAATAGCAATCAGCCCCAGCATTTT. Its protein product is CASSLNSNQPQHF.

This clonotype has a count of ten or more. The chain is built from TRBV7-6 and TRBJ2-7, with a weak D call TRBD2 (5 bases). The germline V gene has CDR1 SGHVS and CDR2 FNYEAQ. Between the trimmed V and J ends, which lost 0 bases and 2 bases, there was a span of 5 bases. The CDR3 is 13 residues long. In nucleotides, the CDR3 is TGTGCCAGCAGCTTAGCCGGGGCCTACGAGCAGTACTTC. Its protein product is CASSLAGAYEQYF. Variable domain in full (rest from reference TRBV7-6 and TRBJ2-7): GAGVSQSPRYKVTKRGQDVALRCDPISGHVSLYWYRQALGQGPEFLTYFNYEAQQDKSGLPNDRFSAERPEGSISTLTIQRTEQRDSAMYRCASSLAGAYEQYFGPGTRLTVT.